This T cell receptor (beta chain) emerged from a study of tumor-infiltrating lymphocytes in primary liver carcinoma. Study-level results: The overlap of tumor-adjacent and tumor-blood pairs was smaller than that of tumor region pairs.

Germline CDR1 is SQVTM and CDR2 is ANQGSEA. This CDR3 has 14 amino acids. V gave up 3 bases and J gave up 2 bases, with 14 bases separating them. A remark on this clonotype: No antigen is known for it.

Each 20-30 mg portion of unsorted bulk tissue served as the source for co-extraction of RNA and DNA. Production of TCR beta cDNA used roughly 480 ng total RNA together with a constant-region primer. Researchers made the TCR beta libraries by running three nested multiplex PCR rounds with slightly modified ARM-PCR. TRBV1-TRBV30 forward and Cbeta reverse primers drove the first two approximately 10-cycle rounds. TCRdb recomputed calls from the multiplex PCR reads with MiXCR, one row per CDR3 protein. The sample yields tens of thousands of distinct CDR3 sequences, 75% seen once. The TCR was taken from a man aged 35 to 55 with primary liver carcinoma and hepatitis B virus infection. Sequencing was performed on tumor-adjacent normal liver tissue. The chain carries TRBV29-1 and TRBJ2-7; D unclear. CDR3: CSVESGGVTYEQYF. The CDR3 nucleotides are TGCAGCGTTGAGTCCGGCGGTGTCACCTACGAGCAGTACTTC.